This TCR beta chain was retrieved from a study of blood T cell repertoires in COVID-19. In the study overall: Sources were T cells, B-cell-depleted T cells, or PBMCs; the material itself was cDNA or gDNA.

The length of the CDR3 is 16 residues. Germline lookup yields CDR1 MNHEY and CDR2 SVGEGT. J lost 2 bases, V lost 0 bases, and 7 bases had no gene match. The table came from immunoSEQ multiplex PCR; TCRdb's copy has only in-frame clones and leaves some out. This sample has some 300,000 clones, with roughly 86% found just once. The receptor was isolated from a woman in her twenties or thirties who had recovered from COVID-19. This chain uses TRBV6-2 or TRBV6-3 with TRBJ2-7; the match to TRBD1 covers 7 bases. Source material: PBMCs or T cells enriched from blood (not recorded which). CDR3 sequence reads: CASSYSARDSPYEQYF. CDR3 DNA: TGTGCCAGCAGTTACTCGGCCCGGGACAGTCCCTACGAGCAGTACTTC.